Listed here are 32 T cell receptor beta chains from one sample, sequenced in a study of Ad26.COV2.S vaccination and SARS-CoV-2 variants. This table comes from immunoSEQ multiplex PCR, and its TCRdb copy is limited to in-frame clones, with some not included. The sample consists of roughly 300,000 clones, around 89% of them appearing once. Treatment of the sample: around 19 received Ad26.COV2.S at low or high dose, single or two shots; five or six received placebo; per-sample allocation not given. Sampling happened 63 days after the first vaccine or placebo injection. The sample consisted of peripheral blood, taken in a trial of Ad26.COV2.S vaccine versus placebo. The receptors stem from a person aged 18-60 years who received the Ad26.COV2.S COVID-19 vaccine or a placebo.

The chain couples TRBV5-6 to TRBJ1-2; D gene ambiguous. Per the germline V gene, CDR1 is SGHDT and CDR2 is YYEEEE. The CDR3 has 14 amino acids. V gave up 5 bases and J gave up 8 bases, with 19 bases separating them. The CDR3 here is CASSLIGPLGGYTF. CDR3 nucleotide sequence: TGTGCCAGCAGTTTGATCGGGCCTCTCGGGGGCTACACCTTC.

The chain recombines TRBV6-2 or TRBV6-3 with TRBJ1-1; D is uncertain. This CDR3 comprises 15 residues. Trimming pared 5 bases from V and 7 bases from J, leaving 20 bases between. Germline V gene lookup returns CDR1 MNHEY and CDR2 SVGEGT. As DNA, the CDR3 is TGTGCCAGCAGTCCCCTCTCCCGGGGAACCTTTGAAGCTTTCTTT. This codes for CASSPLSRGTFEAFF.

The chain is built from TRBV19 and TRBJ2-5; D call uncertain. Trimming took off 3 bases at V and 4 bases at J, with 9 bases between the two ends. Germline V lookup: CDR1 LNHDA, CDR2 SQIVND (reference sequence). This CDR3 is built from 13 residues. CDR3 DNA: TGTGCCAGTAGTATTCGGCACAGAGAGACCCAGTACTTC. This codes for CASSIRHRETQYF. The full variable domain, completed using reference TRBV19 and TRBJ2-5, is DGGITQSPKYLFRKEGQNVTLSCEQNLNHDAMYWYRQDPGQGLRLIYYSQIVNDFQKGDIAEGYSVSREKKESFPLTVTSAQKNPTAFYLCASSIRHRETQYFGPGTRLLVL.

The V and J genes are TRBV6-1 and TRBJ2-7; D call uncertain. The CDR3 length is 13 residues. Trimming cost V 0 bases and J 7 bases, with 10 bases left between them. Germline V gene data show CDR1 as MNHNS and CDR2 as SASEGT. CDR3 in DNA: TGTGCCAGCAGTGAAGCTTACCTTAGGGAGCAGTACTTC. Protein product: CASSEAYLREQYF.

This clone was recorded only once. The chain uses TRBV7-9 and TRBJ1-4; D unclear. This CDR3 comprises 13 residues. V was cut by 2 bases and J by 8 bases, with 9 bases left in between. From germline, CDR1 is SEHNR and CDR2 FQNEAQ (reference sequence). This CDR3 reads CASSLIGWEKLFF. As DNA, the CDR3 is TGTGCCAGCAGCTTAATTGGATGGGAAAAACTGTTTTTT.

The chain employs TRBV5-7 and TRBJ1-2; a possible D gene is TRBD1 (6 bases). TRBV5-7 counts as an open reading frame of uncertain function. The CDR3 sequence is 14 residues long. V lost 2 bases to trimming and J lost 5 bases, with 13 bases between them. CDR3 in amino acids: CASSFGGGLYGYTF. The CDR3, as DNA: TGTGCCAGCAGCTTTGGCGGGGGCTTATATGGCTACACCTTC.

V usage is TRBV7-3 and J usage is TRBJ2-2, with 7 nucleotides matching TRBD2. The V gene end was trimmed by 1 base and the J gene end by 5 bases; junction bases not matched to a gene: 4. CDR1 is SGHTA, CDR2 FQGTGA, per germline. This CDR3 is 15 amino acids long. The CDR3 protein is CASSLIIAGTGELFF. CDR3 DNA: TGTGCCAGCAGCTTAATTATAGCGGGTACCGGGGAGCTGTTTTTT.

This sequence joins TRBV7-3 and TRBJ2-7; 8 bases align to TRBD1. The germline V gene encodes CDR1 SGHTA and CDR2 FQGTGA. V was pared by 6 bases and J by 5 bases, with 9 bases of the junction left unmatched. This CDR3 is built from 14 residues. The CDR3 spells CASSTGQGSDEQYF. CDR3 DNA: TGTGCCAGCAGTACCGGACAGGGTAGTGACGAGCAGTACTTC.

This rearrangement joins TRBV15 to TRBJ2-7; 7 nucleotides line up with TRBD1. Trimming cost V 4 bases and J 3 bases; bases outside gene matches: 3. The CDR3 sequence is 13 residues long. The germline gives CDR1 LNHNV, CDR2 YYDKDF (reference sequence). CDR3 amino acids: CATSKTGIYEQYF. The CDR3 bases are TGTGCCACCAGCAAGACAGGGATCTACGAGCAGTACTTC.

The chain carries TRBV15 and TRBJ1-1, with TRBD1 as a possible D gene (5 bases). This CDR3 comprises 16 residues. The germline gives CDR1 LNHNV, CDR2 YYDKDF (reference sequence). V lost 3 bases and J lost 2, with 16 bases in between. The CDR3 protein is CATSRLTGALNTEAFF. In nucleotides, the CDR3 is TGTGCCACCAGCAGGCTAACCGGGGCTTTAAACACTGAAGCTTTCTTT.

The sample holds one count of this clone. This chain connects TRBV7-2 to TRBJ1-5; 7 nucleotides match TRBD1. Trimming took 4 bases from V and 7 from J; bases not matched to a gene: 7. Germline CDR1 SGHTA, CDR2 FQGNSA. The length of the CDR3 is 14 residues. CDR3 loop: CASSYLQGHQPQHF. The CDR3, as DNA: TGTGCCAGCAGCTACCTACAGGGGCACCAGCCCCAGCATTTT.

The CDR3, as DNA: TGCGCCAGCAGCCAAGACGTACCCACAAGCTACGGGGAGCTGTTTTTT. It encodes CASSQDVPTSYGELFF. V gene TRBV4-3 combines with J gene TRBJ2-2, with unresolved D. V lost 0 bases, J lost 7 bases, and 15 bases lay in between. The CDR3 is made up of 16 amino acids. Per the germline V gene, CDR1 is LGHNA and CDR2 is YSLEER.

V is TRBV11-2 and J is TRBJ1-5; D gene uncertain. V gave up 1 base and J gave up 4 bases, with 8 bases separating them. The CDR3 loop spans 14 amino acids. CDR1 is SGHAT, CDR2 FQNNGV, per germline. The CDR3 here is CASSLGPLNQPQHF. For the CDR3, the DNA is TGTGCCAGCAGCTTAGGTCCACTGAATCAGCCCCAGCATTTT. Full variable domain (outside the CDR3, taken from reference TRBV11-2 and TRBJ1-5): EAGVAQSPRYKIIEKRQSVAFWCNPISGHATLYWYQQILGQGPKLLIQFQNNGVVDDSQLPKDRFSAERLKGVDSTLKIQPAKLEDSAVYLCASSLGPLNQPQHFGDGTRLSIL.

The chain uses TRBV7-9 and TRBJ1-5; D is undetermined. V lost 5 bases and J lost 6, with 17 bases in between. The CDR3 is 15 residues long. Germline V gene lookup returns CDR1 SEHNR and CDR2 FQNEAQ (reference sequence). The CDR3 here is CASSGEDKVGQPQHF. In DNA form, the CDR3 reads TGTGCCAGCAGCGGAGAAGACAAGGTCGGTCAGCCCCAGCATTTT.

This chain's CDR3 is CASSADRAAQGYNSPLHF. The CDR3 coding sequence is TGTGCCAGCAGCGCCGATCGGGCAGCCCAAGGGTATAATTCACCCCTCCACTTT. The V gene is TRBV27, the J gene TRBJ1-6; D gene ambiguous. Deletions cut 6 bases from V and 4 bases from J, with 22 bases between. Germline assignment: CDR1 MNHEY and CDR2 SMNVEV (reference sequence). The length of the CDR3 is 18 residues.

The V gene is TRBV7-8, the J gene TRBJ2-7; 10 nucleotides line up with TRBD2. Looked up from germline, CDR1 is SGHVS and CDR2 is FQNEAQ. CDR3 length: 17 amino acids. V shed 5 bases and J 4 bases; nucleotides not matched to a gene: 14. CDR3 sequence (DNA): TGTGCCAGCAGCCCCGGACTAGCGGTAGATCTAGGGTACGAGCAGTACTTC. Protein sequence: CASSPGLAVDLGYEQYF.

This rearrangement joins TRBV12-3 or TRBV12-4 to TRBJ1-1, with TRBD1 matching 7 bases. V shed 6 bases and J 5 bases; nucleotides not matched to a gene: 6. This CDR3 is built from 13 residues. The CDR3 DNA reads as TGTGCCAGCAGATACAGGGGCTGGACTGAAGCTTTCTTT. This translates into CASRYRGWTEAFF.

As regards this clone: A clone one base away is much larger, so this may be a read error. CDR3 loop: CASSRQENTEAFF. For the CDR3, the DNA is TGTGCCAGCAGTCGACAGGAGAACACTGAAGCTTTCTTT. The chain is built from TRBV6-5 and TRBJ1-1; D perhaps matches TRBD1 (6 bases). Germline V gene sequence: CDR1 MNHEY, CDR2 SVGAGI. The CDR3 extends over 13 amino acids. The V end lost 5 bases, the J end lost 1 base, and 8 bases lay between the germline ends.

The gene calls are TRBV7-3 and TRBJ2-7; tentative D call: TRBD1 (6 bases). The CDR3 contains 13 residues. CDR1 and CDR2 from the germline V gene are SGHTA and FQGTGA. Deletions cut 5 bases from V and 7 bases from J, with 15 bases between. Here the CDR3 DNA reads TGTGCCAGCAGCCGGACCATCGGACAGGAGCAGTACTTC. Translating gives CASSRTIGQEQYF.

This clone came up once. The chain is built from TRBV5-1 and TRBJ2-7, with D possibly matching TRBD1 (6 bases). The germline V gene has CDR1 SGHRS and CDR2 YFSETQ. The V end was cut by 4 bases, the J end by 2 bases, with 16 bases between. This CDR3 spans 15 amino acids. The CDR3 DNA is TGCGCCAGCAGCCTGCAGACAGGTTCTGCCTACGAGCAGTACTTC. Protein: CASSLQTGSAYEQYF.

The chain links TRBV30 to TRBJ2-7, with D possibly being TRBD1 or TRBD2 (5 bases each). The CDR3 consists of 12 residues. Per the germline V gene, CDR1 is GTSNPN and CDR2 is SVGIG (reference sequence). V was trimmed by 7 bases and J by 3 bases, leaving 13 bases between them. This CDR3 reads CAFGDRYYEQYF. CDR3 nucleotides: TGTGCCTTTGGGGACCGATACTACGAGCAGTACTTC.

V gene TRBV11-2 combines with J gene TRBJ2-1; possibly TRBD1 for D (6 bases). The ends were cut back, 3 bases at V and 3 bases at J, with 18 bases in the middle. This CDR3 region has 17 residues. Germline V CDR1 and CDR2: SGHAT, FQNNGV. The CDR3 DNA is TGTGCCAGCAGCTTTCACACAGGGTCCCACCTCTACAATGAGCAGTTCTTC. Its translation is CASSFHTGSHLYNEQFF.

This clone was seen once. The chain joins TRBV18 to TRBJ1-3; TRBD1 might be the D (6 bases). The CDR3 has 15 residues. Trimming cost V 4 bases and J 0 bases, with 10 bases left between them. Germline V gene lookup returns CDR1 KGHSH and CDR2 LQKENI. The CDR3, as DNA: TGTGCCAGCTCACTGAACAGGGTCTCTGGAAACACCATATATTTT. Translated: CASSLNRVSGNTIYF.

The chain combines TRBV13 with TRBJ2-4; weak D call: TRBD1 (5 bases). The CDR3 runs 14 residues. CDR1 is PRHDT and CDR2 is FYEKMQ in the germline V gene (reference sequence). V was trimmed by 5 bases and J by 8 bases, leaving 16 bases between them. The DNA of the CDR3 is TGTGCCAGCAGCCCCCCAGGTCAGGGTGACATTCAGTACTTC. The encoded protein is CASSPPGQGDIQYF.

The chain has TRBV30 and TRBJ1-1; tentative D call: TRBD1 (6 bases). The V and J ends lost 4 bases and 4 bases respectively, with 16 bases between them. The CDR3 covers 14 residues. Germline V lookup: CDR1 GTSNPN, CDR2 SVGIG (reference sequence). The CDR3 nucleotides read TGTGCCTGGATAAGAGCGGGGGCGCTCACTGAAGCTTTCTTT. Amino acid sequence: CAWIRAGALTEAFF. The full variable domain, completed using reference TRBV30 and TRBJ1-1, is SQTIHQWPATLVQPVGSPLSLECTVEGTSNPNLYWYRQAAGRGLQLLFYSVGIGQISSEVPQNLSASRPQDRQFILSSKKLLLSDSGFYLCAWIRAGALTEAFFGQGTRLTVV.

The CDR3 here is CASSRRTGINGGETQYF. As DNA, the CDR3 is TGTGCCAGCAGCCGACGGACCGGCATTAACGGGGGAGAGACCCAGTACTTC. The genes are TRBV3-1 (or the pseudogene TRBV3-2) and TRBJ2-5, with D perhaps matching TRBD2 (6 bases). The germline V gene has CDR1 LGHDT and CDR2 YNNKEL (reference sequence). Deletions cut 4 bases from V and 4 bases from J, with 22 bases between. This CDR3 region has 17 residues.

This chain links TRBV20-1 with TRBJ2-7; D gene ambiguous. The CDR3 length is 15 residues. Germline lookup yields CDR1 DFQATT and CDR2 SNEGSKA (reference sequence). Trimming took 3 bases from V and 0 from J, leaving 15 bases between them. The CDR3 DNA sequence: TGCAGTGCTAGTTCAATTATCGACAACTCCTACGAGCAGTACTTC. As protein: CSASSIIDNSYEQYF.

The count of this clone is one. The chain links TRBV5-1 to TRBJ2-2; 7 nucleotides agree with TRBD1. V lost 3 bases, J lost 3 bases, and 8 bases stayed unmatched. CDR1 SGHRS and CDR2 YFSETQ come from the germline V gene. The length of the CDR3 is 16 residues. The CDR3: CASSSIRQGDTGELFF. CDR3 bases: TGCGCCAGCAGCTCAATACGACAGGGCGACACCGGGGAGCTGTTTTTT.

J is TRBJ2-7 and V is TRBV27; tentatively, D is TRBD1 or TRBD2 (5 bases each). Trimming removed 9 bases at V and 4 bases at J, with 19 bases between. Germline values: CDR1 MNHEY, CDR2 SMNVEV (reference sequence). The CDR3 covers 14 residues. The CDR3 DNA sequence: TGTGCCAGTTCTCGGGGCGGTCAGTATTACGAGCAGTACTTC. It specifies CASSRGGQYYEQYF.

The sample holds a few counts of this clone. The chain has TRBV6-5 and TRBJ2-1, with D unclear. The CDR3 runs to 12 residues. Germline V gene data show CDR1 as MNHEY and CDR2 as SVGAGI. Trimming took off 0 bases at V and 9 bases at J, with 6 bases between the two ends. The CDR3 DNA sequence: TGTGCCAGCAGTTACTCGATGGGTGAGCAGTTCTTC. It encodes CASSYSMGEQFF.

V usage is TRBV5-1 and J usage is TRBJ2-7; TRBD1 might be the D (6 bases). Between the trimmed V and J ends, which lost 0 bases and 4 bases, there was a span of 11 bases. CDR1 and CDR2 from the germline V gene are SGHRS and YFSETQ. This CDR3 region has 14 residues. CDR3 DNA sequence: TGCGCCAGCAGCTTGGAGTCGGGGACATACGAGCAGTACTTC. Translation: CASSLESGTYEQYF.

In nucleotides, the CDR3 is TGTGCCAGCAGCGTAGAACTAGCGGGAGGCGAGGAGCAGTTCTTC. Encoded protein: CASSVELAGGEEQFF. The rearrangement uses TRBV9 and TRBJ2-1; 12 positions match TRBD2. The junction had 5 bases not matched to a gene; V was cut back by 0 bases and J by 10 bases. From germline, CDR1 is SGDLS and CDR2 YYNGEE. The length of the CDR3 is 15 residues.